These 19 T cell receptor beta chains came from one sample sequenced in a study of T cell responses to AZD1222 COVID-19 vaccine. The protocol was immunoSEQ multiplex PCR, while the TCRdb copy is restricted to in-frame clones and leaves out a portion. The data hold about 180,000 clones, with approximately 94% observed a single time. The sequencing used peripheral blood, collected 28 days after the second AZD1222 dose. These receptors came from an adult who received the AZD1222 COVID-19 vaccine.

The CDR3 DNA is TGTGCCAGCAGCTTAGCAGGGGGTTCCACTGAAGCTTTCTTT. This gives the protein CASSLAGGSTEAFF. This chain joins TRBV5-4 and TRBJ1-1; 7 bases map to TRBD1. The CDR3 totals 14 residues. Germline V CDR1 and CDR2: SGHNT, YYREEE (reference sequence). V gave up 2 bases and J gave up 4 bases; unmatched junction bases: 5.

The gene calls are TRBV28 and TRBJ1-2; D remains ambiguous. There are 14 residues in the CDR3. V was shortened by 3 bases and J by 6 bases, with 14 bases between the two germline ends. Germline V gene lookup returns CDR1 MDHEN and CDR2 SYDVKM. Written as DNA, the CDR3 is TGTGCCAGCAGTTTCCCCCCTGGGAGGGATGGCTACACCTTC. It specifies CASSFPPGRDGYTF.

This clone is a singleton in its sample. The rearrangement uses TRBV4-3 and TRBJ2-3, with 12 bases matching TRBD2. From germline, CDR1 is LGHNA and CDR2 YSLEER. The V gene end was trimmed by 0 bases and the J gene end by 3 bases; junction bases not matched to a gene: 4. This CDR3 has 17 residues. Written as DNA, the CDR3 is TGCGCCAGCAGCCAAGATATGACTAGCGGGGGAACAGATACGCAGTATTTT. Protein sequence: CASSQDMTSGGTDTQYF.

The rearrangement uses TRBV7-2 and TRBJ1-2; 7 bases fit TRBD1. This CDR3 comprises 16 residues. Per germline, CDR1 SGHTA and CDR2 FQGNSA. V was clipped by 5 bases and J by 4 bases; unmatched bases: 13. CDR3 coding DNA: TGTGCCAGCAGCGCTCCGGGACAGACCGACTCCTATGGCTACACCTTC. This sequence encodes CASSAPGQTDSYGYTF.

The chain has TRBV6-6 and TRBJ2-1, with D possibly being TRBD1 (6 bases). Germline V gives CDR1 MNHNY, CDR2 SVGAGI (reference sequence). The CDR3 runs to 16 residues. Trimming took off 3 bases at V and 2 bases at J, with 14 bases between the two ends. The CDR3 DNA reads TGTGCCAGCAGTTATTACAGGGAAAAGACCTACAATGAGCAGTTCTTC. It translates to CASSYYREKTYNEQFF.

The chain carries TRBV7-9 and TRBJ2-7; D is possibly TRBD1 or TRBD2 (6 bases each). This CDR3 is built from 12 residues. Germline V gene lookup returns CDR1 SEHNR and CDR2 FQNEAQ (reference sequence). The V end was cut by 2 bases, the J end by 11 bases, with 13 bases between. The CDR3 sequence: CASSLNSGGEYF. The DNA for the CDR3 is TGTGCCAGCAGCTTAAATTCCGGGGGCGAGTACTTC.

In regard to this clone: One end of the junction does not line up with germline, which may come from a read error. This chain joins TRBV7-7 and TRBJ2-3; 9 bases map to TRBD2. Per germline, CDR1 SSHAT and CDR2 FNYEAQ (reference sequence). The CDR3 is made up of 15 amino acids. In nucleotides, the CDR3 is TGTGCTAGCAGCTTAGCGGGCGGGAGGGGAAATACGCAGTATTTT. Amino acids: CASSLAGGRGNTQYF.

The V and J genes are TRBV5-1 and TRBJ2-3, with 8 bases matching TRBD1. CDR1 is SGHRS and CDR2 is YFSETQ in the germline V gene. V was pared by 4 bases and J by 3 bases, with 10 bases of the junction left unmatched. The length of the CDR3 is 16 residues. Written as DNA, the CDR3 is TGCGCCAGCAGCGCCCAGGGGGCGCCTTCGACAGATACGCAGTATTTT. This encodes CASSAQGAPSTDTQYF.

V is TRBV2 and J is TRBJ2-3; D is possibly TRBD2 (6 bases). The CDR3 extends over 14 amino acids. The ends were cut back, 10 bases at V and 0 bases at J, with 14 bases in the middle. Germline V gene lookup returns CDR1 SNHLY and CDR2 FYNNEI. DNA of the CDR3: TGTGCCAAAAAGGAAGGACTAAGCACAGATACGCAGTATTTT. It specifies CAKKEGLSTDTQYF.

This chain joins TRBV19 and TRBJ2-1, with D maybe TRBD2 (6 bases). Germline V lookup: CDR1 LNHDA, CDR2 SQIVND (reference sequence). The CDR3 loop spans 11 amino acids. V gave up 8 bases and J gave up 7 bases, with 9 bases separating them. The CDR3 DNA reads as TGTGCCAGTCGGGCGGGGAATGAGCAGTTCTTC. This sequence encodes CASRAGNEQFF.

The chain combines TRBV5-4 with TRBJ2-1; TRBD1 might be the D (6 bases). V lost 1 base, J lost 6 bases, and 11 bases lay in between. CDR1 and CDR2 (germline): SGHNT, YYREEE (reference sequence). The CDR3 runs to 14 residues. CDR3 DNA sequence: TGTGCCAGCAGCTTGACTCAGGGGTTCAATGAGCAGTTCTTC. Residues: CASSLTQGFNEQFF.

The chain has TRBV6-5 and TRBJ2-5; 8 nucleotides align to TRBD1. V shed 0 bases and J 3 bases; nucleotides not matched to a gene: 3. Germline V gives CDR1 MNHEY, CDR2 SVGAGI. This CDR3 has 15 residues. CDR3 in amino acids: CASSYSLQGEETQYF. The CDR3 DNA reads as TGTGCCAGCAGTTACTCGCTACAGGGGGAAGAGACCCAGTACTTC.

The chain is built from TRBV7-9 and TRBJ1-2, with 7 positions matching TRBD1. Germline loops: CDR1 SEHNR, CDR2 FQNEAQ (reference sequence). V was clipped by 6 bases and J by 0 bases; unmatched bases: 10. The CDR3 totals 16 residues. The CDR3 is CASRKGGQTSNYGYTF. The CDR3 bases are TGTGCCAGCAGAAAGGGGGGACAGACTTCTAACTATGGCTACACCTTC.

This chain joins TRBV28 and TRBJ1-1, with 7 bases that match TRBD1. The V and J ends lost 10 bases and 10 bases, in that order; junction bases with no gene match: 6. Germline assignment: CDR1 MDHEN and CDR2 SYDVKM. The CDR3 is 10 amino acids. The CDR3 reads CATNPGGAFF. The CDR3 DNA follows: TGTGCCACTAACCCAGGGGGAGCTTTCTTT.

This sequence joins TRBV19 and TRBJ1-1, with TRBD1 matching 8 bases. V trimming: 6 bases; J trimming: 5 bases; junction bases outside the gene matches: 5. The CDR3 is made up of 13 amino acids. Germline V gene sequence: CDR1 LNHDA, CDR2 SQIVND (reference sequence). The CDR3 DNA reads as TGTGCCAGTAGGGACAGGGAGGGAACTGAAGCTTTCTTT. Its translation: CASRDREGTEAFF.

V gene TRBV27 combines with J gene TRBJ1-2, with 7 bases matching TRBD1. Germline V gene data show CDR1 as MNHEY and CDR2 as SMNVEV (reference sequence). With V trimmed by 5 bases and J by 1 base, 7 bases remained unmatched. The CDR3 is 15 residues long. CDR3 nucleotide sequence: TGTGCCAGCAGTCCACAGGGGAGGGTTAACTATGGCTACACCTTC. Protein sequence: CASSPQGRVNYGYTF.

This clone has just one count. A far larger clone is just one base off, so this is likely a read error. The CDR3 protein is CACSPDGISGDEQFF. In DNA, the CDR3 is TGCGCCTGCAGCCCCGACGGTATTAGCGGGGATGAGCAGTTCTTC. This chain uses TRBV4-1 with TRBJ2-1; TRBD2 aligns across 8 bases. The V gene's germline CDR1 is MGHRA and CDR2 YSYEKL. The CDR3 covers 15 residues.

The rearrangement uses TRBV5-4 and TRBJ1-2; D is unclear. Trimming took 4 bases from V and 2 from J, leaving 3 bases between them. The CDR3 is made up of 11 amino acids. Germline loops: CDR1 SGHNT, CDR2 YYREEE (reference sequence). CDR3 DNA sequence: TGTGCCAGCAGCCTCAACTATGGCTACACCTTC. It translates to CASSLNYGYTF.

V is TRBV21-1 and J is TRBJ2-3; TRBD1 is the table's D call and was not checked against the DNA. TRBV21-1 is given as a pseudogene. The CDR3 runs to 15 residues. The CDR3 region is CASSPRGHGTDTQYF. DNA of the CDR3: TGTGCCAGCAGCCCTAGGGGACATGGCACAGATACGCAGTATTTT.